This entry is about one T cell receptor (beta chain). Its antigen is unidentified. The data are from a study of CD8 T cells in Susac syndrome. General study points: Regarding the TCR sequencing and HLA analysis, the study admitted that a relatively small number of individuals were involved.

With random hexamers, reverse transcription was performed on about 0.5 to 1 ug of RNA. Each CDR3 protein gets one entry after TCRdb re-called the immunoSEQ multiplex PCR reads with MiXCR. The sample records around 200,000 distinct CDR3 sequences, roughly 94% being singletons. TCR beta sequencing covered blood CD8+ and CD4+ T cells. Both CD4+ and CD8+ T cells were negatively isolated, and TEMRA cells underwent FACS enrichment. V gave up 6 bases and J gave up 6 bases, with 10 bases separating them. From germline, CDR1 is KGHSH and CDR2 LQKENI. The CDR3 runs to 12 residues. Sequenced input: CD4+ T cells from PBMCs. The rearrangement uses TRBV18 and TRBJ2-3; no clear D. The TCR originated in a human donor in good health. The CDR3 sequence is CASSPEGDTQYF. CDR3 DNA sequence: TGTGCCAGCTCGCCCGAAGGGGATACGCAGTATTTT.